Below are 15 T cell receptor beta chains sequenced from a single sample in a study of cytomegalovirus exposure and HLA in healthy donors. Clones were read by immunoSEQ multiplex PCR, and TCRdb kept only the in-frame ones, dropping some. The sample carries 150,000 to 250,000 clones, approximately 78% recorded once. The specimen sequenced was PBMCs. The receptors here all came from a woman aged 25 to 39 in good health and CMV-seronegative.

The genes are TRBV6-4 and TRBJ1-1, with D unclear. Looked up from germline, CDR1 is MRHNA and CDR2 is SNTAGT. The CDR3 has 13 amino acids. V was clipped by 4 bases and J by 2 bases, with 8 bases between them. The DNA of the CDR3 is TGTGCCAGCAGTGTCCAACTAAACACTGAAGCTTTCTTT. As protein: CASSVQLNTEAFF.

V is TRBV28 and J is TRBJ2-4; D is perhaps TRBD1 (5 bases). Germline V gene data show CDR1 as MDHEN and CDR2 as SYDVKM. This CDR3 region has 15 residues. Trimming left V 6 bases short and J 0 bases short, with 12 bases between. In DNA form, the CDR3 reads TGTGCCAGCAGCCTAGGGGAATTAGCCAAAAACATTCAGTACTTC. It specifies CASSLGELAKNIQYF.

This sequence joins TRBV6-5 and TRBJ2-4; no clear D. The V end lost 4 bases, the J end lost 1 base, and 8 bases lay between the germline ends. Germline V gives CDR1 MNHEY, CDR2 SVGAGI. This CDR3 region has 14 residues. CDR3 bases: TGTGCCAGCAGTTCCTATCTGGCCAAAAACATTCAGTACTTC. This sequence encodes CASSSYLAKNIQYF.

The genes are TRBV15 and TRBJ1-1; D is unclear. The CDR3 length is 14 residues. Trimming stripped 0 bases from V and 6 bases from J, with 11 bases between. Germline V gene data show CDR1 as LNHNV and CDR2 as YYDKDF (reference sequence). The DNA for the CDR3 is TGTGCCACCAGCAGAGATACGGGGATCCCTGAAGCTTTCTTT. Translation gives CATSRDTGIPEAFF.

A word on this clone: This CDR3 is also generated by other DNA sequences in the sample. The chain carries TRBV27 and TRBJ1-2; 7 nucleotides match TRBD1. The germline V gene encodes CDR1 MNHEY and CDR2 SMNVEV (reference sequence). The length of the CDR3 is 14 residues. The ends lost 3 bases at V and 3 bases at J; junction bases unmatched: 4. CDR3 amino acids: CASSFGQGDYGYTF. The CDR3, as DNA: TGTGCCAGCAGTTTCGGGCAGGGGGACTATGGCTACACCTTC.

In DNA, the CDR3 is TGTGCCAGCAGTGAACTAGCGGGGACAGATACGCAGTATTTT. Translated: CASSELAGTDTQYF. V gene TRBV25-1 combines with J gene TRBJ2-3, with 9 positions matching TRBD2. V dropped 2 bases and J dropped 3; count of bases not matched to a gene: 0. CDR1 and CDR2 from the germline V gene are MGHDK and SYGVNS. The CDR3 runs 14 residues.

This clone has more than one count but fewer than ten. In DNA, the CDR3 is TGTGCCAGCAGCCCCTGGGGGACTAGCGGGAGCTCCTACAATGAGCAGTTCTTC. Amino acids: CASSPWGTSGSSYNEQFF. The chain recombines TRBV7-9 with TRBJ2-1, with 14 positions matching TRBD2. The CDR3 sequence is 18 residues long. Germline CDR1 SEHNR, CDR2 FQNEAQ (reference sequence). The ends lost 5 bases at V and 0 bases at J; junction bases unmatched: 6.

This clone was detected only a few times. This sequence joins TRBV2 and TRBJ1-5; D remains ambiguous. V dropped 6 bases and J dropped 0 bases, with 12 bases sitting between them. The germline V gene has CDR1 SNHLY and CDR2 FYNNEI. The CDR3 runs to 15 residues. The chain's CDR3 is CASRNAGNSNQPQHF. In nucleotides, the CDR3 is TGTGCCAGCAGGAACGCCGGTAATAGCAATCAGCCCCAGCATTTT. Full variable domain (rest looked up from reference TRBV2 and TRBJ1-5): EPEVTQTPSHQVTQMGQEVILRCVPISNHLYFYWYRQILGQKVEFLVSFYNNEISEKSEIFDDQFSVERPDGSNFTLKIRSTKLEDSAMYFCASRNAGNSNQPQHFGDGTRLSIL.

The CDR3 DNA reads TGTGCCAGCAGCTTATTGGGAGTTTCCCCTAATGGCTACACCTTC. Amino acids: CASSLLGVSPNGYTF. The J gene is TRBJ1-2, the V gene TRBV11-2; no clear D gene. Trimming left V 2 bases short and J 6 bases short, with 16 bases between. The CDR3 is made up of 15 amino acids. Germline loops: CDR1 SGHAT, CDR2 FQNNGV.

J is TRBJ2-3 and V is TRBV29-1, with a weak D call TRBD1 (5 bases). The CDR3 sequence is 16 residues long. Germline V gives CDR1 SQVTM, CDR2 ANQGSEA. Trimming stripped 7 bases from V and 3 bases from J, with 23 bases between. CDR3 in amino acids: CSALNAGRQGTDTQYF. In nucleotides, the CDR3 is TGCAGCGCCCTTAATGCCGGGCGTCAGGGAACAGATACGCAGTATTTT.

CDR3 DNA sequence: TGCGCCAGCCGGGGGGTAGGGGAGACCCAGTACTTC. Encoded protein: CASRGVGETQYF. This chain joins TRBV5-1 and TRBJ2-5; 7 nucleotides match TRBD2. The CDR3 covers 12 residues. CDR1 is SGHRS and CDR2 is YFSETQ in the germline V gene. J was trimmed by 5 bases and V by 7 bases; bases with no gene match: 5.

CDR3 residues: CASSSTGGSSYEQYF. The DNA of the CDR3 is TGTGCCAGCAGTAGTACAGGGGGGAGCTCCTACGAGCAGTACTTC. The rearrangement uses TRBV7-8 and TRBJ2-7; the match to TRBD1 covers 8 bases. The CDR3 covers 15 residues. The germline gives CDR1 SGHVS, CDR2 FQNEAQ. V was clipped by 6 bases and J by 0 bases; unmatched bases: 7.

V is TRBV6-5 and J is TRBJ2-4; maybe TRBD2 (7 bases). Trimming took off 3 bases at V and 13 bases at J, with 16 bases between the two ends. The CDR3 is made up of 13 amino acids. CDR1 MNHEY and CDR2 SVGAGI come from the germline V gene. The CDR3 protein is CASSYMQGRDQYF. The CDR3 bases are TGTGCCAGCAGTTATATGCAGGGGAGGGACCAGTACTTC.

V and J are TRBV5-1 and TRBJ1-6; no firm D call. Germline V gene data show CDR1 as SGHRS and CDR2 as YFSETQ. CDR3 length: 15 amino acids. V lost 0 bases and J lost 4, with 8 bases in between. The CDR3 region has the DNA TGCGCCAGCAGCTTGGGGGCCGCTTATAATTCACCCCTCCACTTT. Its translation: CASSLGAAYNSPLHF.

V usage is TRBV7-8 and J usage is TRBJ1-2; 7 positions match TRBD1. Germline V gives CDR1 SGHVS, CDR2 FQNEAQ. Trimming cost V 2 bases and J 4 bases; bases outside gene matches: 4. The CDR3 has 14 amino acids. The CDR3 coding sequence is TGTGCCAGCAGCTTATCGGGGACAGCCTATGGCTACACCTTC. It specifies CASSLSGTAYGYTF.